Shown below are 30 T cell receptor beta chains from a single sample sequenced in a study of T cell changes during pregnancy in multiple sclerosis. Sequencing used immunoSEQ multiplex PCR; TCRdb keeps in-frame clones, though not all of them. The sample shows approximately 89,000 clones, approximately 94% of them seen only once. The specimen was peripheral blood, collected in the third trimester of pregnancy. The receptors stem from a female donor with multiple sclerosis, enrolled in a pregnancy study.

This clone was seen only once. This rearrangement joins TRBV5-1 to TRBJ2-2; D not resolved. V shed 0 bases and J shed 6 bases, with 15 bases lying between them. The length of the CDR3 is 16 residues. Germline V lookup: CDR1 SGHRS, CDR2 YFSETQ. CDR3 amino acids: CASSLGSGVQAGELFF. As DNA, the CDR3 is TGCGCCAGCAGCTTGGGGTCGGGTGTTCAAGCCGGGGAGCTGTTTTTT.

This chain joins TRBV5-4 and TRBJ2-1; D possibly corresponds to TRBD1 (5 bases). The CDR3 loop spans 16 amino acids. Trimming removed 4 bases from V and 0 bases from J, with 14 bases in between. CDR1 is SGHNT and CDR2 is YYREEE in the germline V gene (reference sequence). DNA for the CDR3: TGTGCCAGCAGCCAAAGGGGCCCCAGCTCCTACAATGAGCAGTTCTTC. This codes for CASSQRGPSSYNEQFF.

The CDR3 loop is CASSGTGGAYDPHEQYF. CDR3 in DNA: TGTGCCAGTAGTGGAACAGGGGGCGCATATGACCCCCACGAGCAGTACTTC. This chain connects TRBV19 to TRBJ2-7; 9 bases fit TRBD1. Germline CDR1 reads LNHDA; CDR2 reads SQIVND (reference sequence). V shed 5 bases, J shed 5 bases, and the junction held 16 bases outside the gene matches. The CDR3 loop spans 17 amino acids.

This clone was seen just once. This chain links TRBV4-2 with TRBJ1-3, with 7 bases lining up with TRBD1. Unmatched junction bases numbered 4, after V lost 1 base and J lost 4 bases. Germline loops: CDR1 LGHNA, CDR2 YNFKEQ. The CDR3 runs 15 residues. The CDR3 DNA follows: TGTGCCAGCAGCCAAGGAAGGGGGCGCGGAAACACCATATATTTT. It specifies CASSQGRGRGNTIYF.

The rearrangement uses TRBV19 and TRBJ2-1; 8 bases fit TRBD2. Germline assignment: CDR1 LNHDA and CDR2 SQIVND (reference sequence). The CDR3 runs 15 residues. The ends lost 3 bases at V and 0 bases at J; junction bases unmatched: 1. CDR3 nucleotide sequence: TGTGCCAGTAGTATGAGCGGGAGCTCCTACAATGAGCAGTTCTTC. Residues: CASSMSGSSYNEQFF.

In this sample, this clone turned up once. This chain links TRBV9 with TRBJ1-3, with 11 bases lining up with TRBD1. Germline V CDR1 and CDR2: SGDLS, YYNGEE. With V trimmed by 2 bases and J by 4 bases, 5 bases remained unmatched. The CDR3 extends over 16 amino acids. The CDR3 sequence: CASSVGQGARGNTIYF. The CDR3 DNA sequence: TGTGCCAGCAGCGTTGGACAGGGGGCGCGCGGAAACACCATATATTTT. The full variable domain, completed using reference TRBV9 and TRBJ1-3, is DSGVTQTPKHLITATGQRVTLRCSPRSGDLSVYWYQQSLDQGLQFLIQYYNGEERAKGNILERFSAQQFPDLHSELNLSSLELGDSALYFCASSVGQGARGNTIYFGEGSWLTVV.

The chain links TRBV6-5 to TRBJ2-5, with TRBD1 identical over 9 bases. The end of the DNA aligns better with TRBJ2-7, so the J call may be wrong. The length of the CDR3 is 15 residues. The germline gives CDR1 MNHEY, CDR2 SVGAGI. CDR3 sequence (DNA): TGTGCCAGCAGTTACTCCGGGACAGGGTCCTACGAGCAGTACTTC. Translating it yields CASSYSGTGSYEQYF.

This chain joins TRBV11-2 and TRBJ1-1; D ambiguous. The CDR3 covers 13 residues. CDR1 and CDR2 from the germline V gene are SGHAT and FQNNGV. Trimming shortened V by 5 bases and J by 1 base, and 8 bases separated the two germline ends. CDR3 loop: CASSTPGNTEAFF. CDR3 bases: TGTGCCAGCAGCACCCCAGGGAACACTGAAGCTTTCTTT.

The chain carries TRBV30 and TRBJ1-2; TRBD1 agrees at 7 bases. V lost 3 bases and J lost 2; bases outside the gene matches: 6. Germline V gene data show CDR1 as GTSNPN and CDR2 as SVGIG (reference sequence). This CDR3 has 14 amino acids. CDR3 nucleotide sequence: TGTGCCTGGAGACGGACAGGCGGGAACTATGGCTACACCTTC. Its translation is CAWRRTGGNYGYTF.

J is TRBJ1-3 and V is TRBV29-1; possible D gene TRBD1, 6 bases. The ends were cut back, 0 bases at V and 3 bases at J, with 9 bases in the middle. There are 14 residues in the CDR3. Germline V gene sequence: CDR1 SQVTM, CDR2 ANQGSEA. The CDR3 DNA is TGCAGCGTTGAAGAGGGGGCGCTTGGAAACACCATATATTTT. Translating gives CSVEEGALGNTIYF.

The chain has TRBV11-2 and TRBJ2-3, with D perhaps matching TRBD1 (6 bases). The CDR3 is 14 amino acids. Germline V CDR1 and CDR2: SGHAT, FQNNGV. V was trimmed by 0 bases and J by 3 bases, leaving 7 bases between them. The CDR3 sequence is CASSLDQGTDTQYF. In DNA form, the CDR3 reads TGTGCCAGCAGCTTAGATCAGGGGACAGATACGCAGTATTTT.

On this clone: The junction departs from germline at one end; a sequencing error may be responsible. The chain employs TRBV27 and TRBJ2-7; 14 bases align to TRBD2. Looked up from germline, CDR1 is MNHEY and CDR2 is SMNVEV (reference sequence). The length of the CDR3 is 19 residues. The CDR3 protein is CASSRGVGTGGLAGGLFVF. CDR3 bases: TGTGCCAGCAGCCGGGGGGTCGGGACAGGAGGACTAGCGGGAGGCCTGTTCGTATTC.

V is TRBV18 and J is TRBJ1-2; 8 positions match TRBD1. Trimming cost V 2 bases and J 4 bases; bases outside gene matches: 6. The germline CDR1 and CDR2 sequences are KGHSH and LQKENI. This CDR3 comprises 15 residues. CDR3 nucleotide sequence: TGTGCCAGCTCACCAAGGACAGGGAGAAGCTATGGCTACACCTTC. Amino acid sequence: CASSPRTGRSYGYTF. The full variable domain, completed using reference TRBV18 and TRBJ1-2, is NAGVMQNPRHLVRRRGQEARLRCSPMKGHSHVYWYRQLPEEGLKFMVYLQKENIIDESGMPKERFSAEFPKEGPSILRIQQVVRGDSAAYFCASSPRTGRSYGYTFGSGTRLTVV.

The gene calls are TRBV27 and TRBJ2-1; tentatively, D is TRBD2 (5 bases). V lost 2 bases, J lost 4 bases, and 15 bases lay in between. This CDR3 spans 16 amino acids. The germline gives CDR1 MNHEY, CDR2 SMNVEV (reference sequence). The CDR3 reads CASSLMGAEPYNEQFF. The CDR3 nucleotides read TGTGCCAGCAGTTTAATGGGAGCGGAGCCGTACAATGAGCAGTTCTTC.

This chain uses TRBV7-9 with TRBJ1-5; 8 nucleotides align to TRBD1. This CDR3 has 14 residues. CDR1 and CDR2 from the germline V gene are SEHNR and FQNEAQ (reference sequence). Trimming cost V 3 bases and J 4 bases; bases outside gene matches: 2. CDR3 sequence: CASSFGQGNQPQHF. The DNA for the CDR3 is TGTGCCAGCAGCTTCGGACAGGGAAATCAGCCCCAGCATTTT.

CDR3 loop: CASAGWEKQFF. DNA for the CDR3: TGTGCCAGTGCGGGGTGGGAGAAGCAGTTCTTC. V gene TRBV19 combines with J gene TRBJ2-1; possible D gene TRBD2, 6 bases. Trimming took off 8 bases at V and 11 bases at J, with 13 bases between the two ends. The CDR3 has 11 residues. CDR1 and CDR2 from the germline V gene are LNHDA and SQIVND (reference sequence).

The chain carries TRBV6-1 and TRBJ2-1; TRBD1 matches at 7 bases. This CDR3 has 15 amino acids. V lost 5 bases, J lost 2 bases, and 6 bases stayed unmatched. CDR1 and CDR2 from the germline V gene are MNHNS and SASEGT. In DNA form, the CDR3 reads TGTGCCAGCAGTTCTCCGGGACAGACCTACAATGAGCAGTTCTTC. It codes for CASSSPGQTYNEQFF.

The rearrangement links TRBV11-2 to TRBJ1-1; 10 positions agree with TRBD1. This CDR3 is built from 15 residues. Germline trimming cut 5 bases from V and 2 bases from J; bases unmatched to any gene: 5. Germline loops: CDR1 SGHAT, CDR2 FQNNGV. This CDR3 reads CASSGWDRGNTEAFF. CDR3 nucleotide sequence: TGTGCCAGCAGCGGCTGGGACAGGGGAAACACTGAAGCTTTCTTT.

The rearrangement uses TRBV5-6 and TRBJ1-2; TRBD1 might be the D (5 bases). Trimming removed 4 bases at V and 2 bases at J, with 12 bases between. Germline loops: CDR1 SGHDT, CDR2 YYEEEE. The CDR3 sequence is 14 residues long. CDR3 sequence reads: CASSVYRSNYGYTF. The DNA of the CDR3 is TGTGCCAGCAGCGTCTACAGGTCCAACTATGGCTACACCTTC.

This clone was detected ten times or more. The chain links TRBV9 to TRBJ2-1; 8 bases agree with TRBD2. CDR3 size: 14 residues. Germline loops: CDR1 SGDLS, CDR2 YYNGEE. The V and J ends lost 4 bases and 7 bases, in that order; junction bases with no gene match: 7. The CDR3 region has the DNA TGTGCCAGCAGCCCCAGACTAGCGCTAAATGAGCAGTTCTTC. Translation: CASSPRLALNEQFF.

The V and J genes are TRBV2 and TRBJ2-7; D remains ambiguous. CDR1 and CDR2 from the germline V gene are SNHLY and FYNNEI. V lost 6 bases and J lost 3, with 18 bases in between. The CDR3 contains 15 residues. The CDR3 nucleotides are TGTGCCAGCAGCGAAAGGCCTACTACTAACTACGAGCAGTACTTC. Encoded protein: CASSERPTTNYEQYF.

The gene calls are TRBV23-1 and TRBJ2-3; TRBD2 matches at 10 bases. TRBV23-1 is classed as an ORF, of uncertain function. The CDR3 extends over 19 amino acids. The ends lost 0 bases at V and 3 bases at J; junction bases unmatched: 12. CDR3 coding DNA: TGCGCCAGCAGTCAATCGATGGGTCTAGCGGGAGTAGTTACAGATACGCAGTATTTT. Translating it yields CASSQSMGLAGVVTDTQYF.

This clone was counted between two and nine times. The chain uses TRBV10-3 and TRBJ2-7; 8 bases align to TRBD1. Germline V gene sequence: CDR1 ENHRY, CDR2 SYGVKD. The CDR3 has 12 residues. V shed 6 bases and J 5 bases; nucleotides not matched to a gene: 3. The CDR3 sequence is CAISGQGHEQYF. In DNA, the CDR3 is TGTGCCATCAGCGGACAGGGCCACGAGCAGTACTTC.

This sequence joins TRBV5-8 and TRBJ1-5; D ambiguous. Germline V lookup: CDR1 SGHTS, CDR2 YDEGEE. This CDR3 has 11 residues. Trimming shortened V by 4 bases and J by 11 bases, and 10 bases separated the two germline ends. The CDR3 region is CASSQIGTQHF. CDR3 bases: TGTGCCAGCAGCCAGATCGGGACCCAGCATTTT.

The V gene is TRBV9, the J gene TRBJ2-5, with D uncertain. This CDR3 has 14 residues. Trimming removed 4 bases at V and 4 bases at J, with 14 bases between. CDR1 and CDR2 from the germline V gene are SGDLS and YYNGEE. The CDR3, as DNA: TGTGCCAGCAGCCCGCGACTGGCCTCAGAGACCCAGTACTTC. As protein: CASSPRLASETQYF.

The chain employs TRBV6-6 and TRBJ2-5, with a tentative D call TRBD2 (7 bases). CDR1 is MNHNY, CDR2 SVGAGI, per germline (reference sequence). The CDR3 spans 15 residues. Trimming pared 7 bases from V and 5 bases from J, leaving 20 bases between. Here the CDR3 DNA reads TGTGCCAGCAACCCCCCAGGAGGGAGGGGGGAGACCCAGTACTTC. It is translated as CASNPPGGRGETQYF.

This chain links TRBV23-1 with TRBJ2-7; TRBD1 matches at 7 bases. TRBV23-1 qualifies as an ORF whose function is uncertain. With 1 base clipped from V and 4 bases from J, the junction kept 10 bases outside the gene matches. The CDR3 runs 16 residues. The DNA for the CDR3 is TGCGCCAGCAGTCAATGGGACAGCCTCCGATTATACGAGCAGTACTTC. This sequence encodes CASSQWDSLRLYEQYF.

CDR3 region: CASTIGQGARYGYTF. In DNA form, the CDR3 reads TGTGCCAGCACAATCGGGCAGGGGGCTCGGTATGGCTACACCTTC. This sequence joins TRBV28 and TRBJ1-2, with 8 bases matching TRBD1. The germline V gene has CDR1 MDHEN and CDR2 SYDVKM. V was pared by 7 bases and J by 5 bases, with 12 bases of the junction left unmatched. There are 15 residues in the CDR3.

In DNA form, the CDR3 reads TGTGCCAGCAGCCCTCAAGCGGGACCCGAGACCCAGTACTTC. This codes for CASSPQAGPETQYF. The chain is built from TRBV7-2 and TRBJ2-5; 7 nucleotides match TRBD2. The CDR3 is 14 residues long. Germline V gene data show CDR1 as SGHTA and CDR2 as FQGNSA. V was clipped by 5 bases and J by 5 bases; unmatched bases: 8.

This clone was seen just once. This chain links TRBV27 with TRBJ1-1; 8 bases fit TRBD1. The CDR3 is 15 amino acids. The ends lost 5 bases at V and 0 bases at J; junction bases unmatched: 5. CDR1 and CDR2 (germline): MNHEY, SMNVEV (reference sequence). CDR3 sequence (DNA): TGTGCCAGCAGTCCCCGGACAGGGATGAACACTGAAGCTTTCTTT. Amino acid sequence: CASSPRTGMNTEAFF.